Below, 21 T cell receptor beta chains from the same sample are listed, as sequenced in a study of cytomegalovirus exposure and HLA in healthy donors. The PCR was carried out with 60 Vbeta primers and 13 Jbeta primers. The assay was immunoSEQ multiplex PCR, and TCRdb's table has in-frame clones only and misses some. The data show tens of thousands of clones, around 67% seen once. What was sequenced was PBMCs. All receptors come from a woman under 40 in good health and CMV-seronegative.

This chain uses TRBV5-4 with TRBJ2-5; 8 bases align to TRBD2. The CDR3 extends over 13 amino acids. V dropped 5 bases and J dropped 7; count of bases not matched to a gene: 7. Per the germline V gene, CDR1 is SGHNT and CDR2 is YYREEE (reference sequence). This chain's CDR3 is CASREGTSGTQYF. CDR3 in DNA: TGTGCCAGCAGGGAGGGGACTAGTGGGACCCAGTACTTC.

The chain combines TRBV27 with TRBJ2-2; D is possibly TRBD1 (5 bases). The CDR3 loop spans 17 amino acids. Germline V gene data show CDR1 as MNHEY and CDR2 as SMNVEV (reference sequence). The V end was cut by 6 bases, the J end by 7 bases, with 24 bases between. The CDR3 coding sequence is TGTGCCAGCAGCGAGTTTTGGGGCCAAAACGTTGTCGGGGAGCTGTTTTTT. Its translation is CASSEFWGQNVVGELFF.

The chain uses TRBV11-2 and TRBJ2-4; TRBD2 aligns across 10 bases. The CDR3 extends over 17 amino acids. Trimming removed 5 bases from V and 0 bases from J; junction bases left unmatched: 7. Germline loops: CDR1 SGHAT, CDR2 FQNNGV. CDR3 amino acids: CASSATSGYVAKNIQYF. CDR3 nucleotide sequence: TGTGCCAGCAGCGCGACTAGCGGGTACGTAGCCAAAAACATTCAGTACTTC.

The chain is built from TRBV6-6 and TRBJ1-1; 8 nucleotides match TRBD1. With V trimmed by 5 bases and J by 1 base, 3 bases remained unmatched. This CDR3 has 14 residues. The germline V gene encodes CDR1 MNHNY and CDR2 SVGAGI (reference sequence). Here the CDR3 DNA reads TGTGCCAGCAGTCACAGGGGGAAGAACACTGAAGCTTTCTTT. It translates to CASSHRGKNTEAFF.

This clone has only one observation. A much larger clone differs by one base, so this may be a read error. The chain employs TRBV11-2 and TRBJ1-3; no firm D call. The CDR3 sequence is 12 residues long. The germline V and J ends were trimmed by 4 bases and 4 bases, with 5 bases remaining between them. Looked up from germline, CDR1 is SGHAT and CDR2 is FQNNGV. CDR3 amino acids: CASSSTGNTIYF. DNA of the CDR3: TGTGCCAGCAGCTCGACAGGAAACACCATATATTTT.

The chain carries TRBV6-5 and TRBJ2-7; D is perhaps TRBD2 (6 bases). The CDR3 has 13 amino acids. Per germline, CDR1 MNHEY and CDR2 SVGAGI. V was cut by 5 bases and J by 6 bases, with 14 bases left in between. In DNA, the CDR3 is TGTGCCAGCAGTAGAGGAGAGGGAGGCGAGCAGTACTTC. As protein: CASSRGEGGEQYF.

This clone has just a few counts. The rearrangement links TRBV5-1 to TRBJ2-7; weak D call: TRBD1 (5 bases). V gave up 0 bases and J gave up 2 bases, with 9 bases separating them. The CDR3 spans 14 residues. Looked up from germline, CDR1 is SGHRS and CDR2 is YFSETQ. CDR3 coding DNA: TGCGCCAGCAGCTTGGAACAGGCCCCCTACGAGCAGTACTTC. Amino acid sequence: CASSLEQAPYEQYF.

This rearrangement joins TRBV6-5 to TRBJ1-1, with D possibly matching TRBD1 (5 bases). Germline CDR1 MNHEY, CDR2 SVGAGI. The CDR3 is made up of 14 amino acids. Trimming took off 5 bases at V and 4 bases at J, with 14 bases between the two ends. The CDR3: CASSTPWGGTEAFF. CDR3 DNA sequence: TGTGCCAGCAGTACCCCATGGGGGGGCACTGAAGCTTTCTTT.

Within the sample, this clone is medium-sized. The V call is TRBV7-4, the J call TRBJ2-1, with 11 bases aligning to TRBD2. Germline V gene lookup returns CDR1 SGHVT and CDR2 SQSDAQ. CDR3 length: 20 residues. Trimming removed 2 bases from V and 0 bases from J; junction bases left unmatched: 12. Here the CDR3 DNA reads TGTGCCAGCAGCTTACAGGCACGGCTAGCGGGGGGCTCCTCCTACAATGAGCAGTTCTTC. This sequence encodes CASSLQARLAGGSSYNEQFF. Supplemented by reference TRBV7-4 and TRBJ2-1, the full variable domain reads GAGVSQSPRYKVAKRGRDVALRCDSISGHVTLYWYRQTLGQGSEVLTYSQSDAQRDKSGRPSGRFSAERPERSVSTLKIQRTEQGDSAVYLCASSLQARLAGGSSYNEQFFGPGTRLTVL.

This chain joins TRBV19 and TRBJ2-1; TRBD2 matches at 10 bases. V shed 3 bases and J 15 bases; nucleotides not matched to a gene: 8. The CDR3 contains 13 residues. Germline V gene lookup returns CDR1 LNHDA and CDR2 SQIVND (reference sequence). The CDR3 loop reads CASSIPAGGPRFF. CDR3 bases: TGTGCCAGTAGTATCCCAGCGGGGGGGCCTCGGTTCTTC. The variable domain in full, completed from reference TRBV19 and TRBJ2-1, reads DGGITQSPKYLFRKEGQNVTLSCEQNLNHDAMYWYRQDPGQGLRLIYYSQIVNDFQKGDIAEGYSVSREKKESFPLTVTSAQKNPTAFYLCASSIPAGGPRFFGPGTRLTVL.

The CDR3 protein is CASSLLPLGLAGGPDEQFF. The CDR3 region has the DNA TGTGCCAGCAGCTTATTACCTTTAGGACTAGCGGGGGGGCCGGATGAGCAGTTCTTC. The chain employs TRBV7-2 and TRBJ2-1; TRBD2 aligns across 15 bases. After removal of 2 bases from V and 8 bases from J, the junction contained 13 bases not matched to a gene. The germline gives CDR1 SGHTA, CDR2 FQGNSA. This CDR3 has 19 residues.

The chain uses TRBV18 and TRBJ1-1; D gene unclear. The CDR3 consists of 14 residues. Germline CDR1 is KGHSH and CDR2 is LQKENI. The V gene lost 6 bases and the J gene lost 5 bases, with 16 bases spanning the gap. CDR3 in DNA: TGTGCCAGCTCCCCTCCCCTTACGGGGACTGAAGCTTTCTTT. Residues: CASSPPLTGTEAFF.

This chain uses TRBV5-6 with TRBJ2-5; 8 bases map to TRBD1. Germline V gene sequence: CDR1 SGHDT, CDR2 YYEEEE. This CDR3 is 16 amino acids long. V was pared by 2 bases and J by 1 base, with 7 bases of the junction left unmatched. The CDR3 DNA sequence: TGTGCCAGCAGCTTTTGGGACAGGCCAATCCAAGAGACCCAGTACTTC. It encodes CASSFWDRPIQETQYF.

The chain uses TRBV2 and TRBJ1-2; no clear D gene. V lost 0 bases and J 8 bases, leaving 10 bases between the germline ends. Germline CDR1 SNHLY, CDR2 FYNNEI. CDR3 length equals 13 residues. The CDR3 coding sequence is TGTGCCAGCAGTGAAGCTTACACCGGGGGCTACACCTTC. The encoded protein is CASSEAYTGGYTF.

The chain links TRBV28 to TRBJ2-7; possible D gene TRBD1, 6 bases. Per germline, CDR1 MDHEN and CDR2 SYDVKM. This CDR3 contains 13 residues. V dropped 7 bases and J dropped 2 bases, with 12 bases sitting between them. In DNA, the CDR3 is TGTGCCAGCAAACAGGGTAGTCCCTACGAGCAGTACTTC. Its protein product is CASKQGSPYEQYF.

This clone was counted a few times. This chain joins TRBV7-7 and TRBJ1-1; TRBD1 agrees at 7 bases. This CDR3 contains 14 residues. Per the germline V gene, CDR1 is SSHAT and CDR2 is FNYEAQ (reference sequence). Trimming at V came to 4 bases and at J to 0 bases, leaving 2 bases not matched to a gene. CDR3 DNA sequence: TGTGCCAGCAGCTCGACAGGGATGAACACTGAAGCTTTCTTT. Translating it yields CASSSTGMNTEAFF. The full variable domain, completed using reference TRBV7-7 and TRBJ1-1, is GAGVSQSPRYKVTKRGQDVTLRCDPISSHATLYWYQQALGQGPEFLTYFNYEAQPDKSGLPSDRFSAERPEGSISTLTIQRTEQRDSAMYRCASSSTGMNTEAFFGQGTRLTVV.

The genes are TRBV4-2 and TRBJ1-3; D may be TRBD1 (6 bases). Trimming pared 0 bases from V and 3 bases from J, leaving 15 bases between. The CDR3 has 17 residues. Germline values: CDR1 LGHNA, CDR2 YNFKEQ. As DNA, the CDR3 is TGTGCCAGCAGCCAAGAGGCTGGGGGGGCATATGGAAACACCATATATTTT. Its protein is CASSQEAGGAYGNTIYF.

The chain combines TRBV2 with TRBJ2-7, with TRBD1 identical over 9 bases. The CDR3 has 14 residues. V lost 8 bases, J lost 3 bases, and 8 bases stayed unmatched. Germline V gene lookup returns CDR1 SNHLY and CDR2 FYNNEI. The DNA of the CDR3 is TGTGCCAGCTTGTCCGGGACAGGGAGCTACGAGCAGTACTTC. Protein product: CASLSGTGSYEQYF.

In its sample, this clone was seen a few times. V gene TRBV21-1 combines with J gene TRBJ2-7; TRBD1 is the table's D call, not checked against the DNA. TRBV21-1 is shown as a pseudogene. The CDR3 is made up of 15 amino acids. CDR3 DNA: TGTGCCAGCAGCAAAGGCCTCGCAGGGGGCTACGAGCAGTACTTC. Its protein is CASSKGLAGGYEQYF.

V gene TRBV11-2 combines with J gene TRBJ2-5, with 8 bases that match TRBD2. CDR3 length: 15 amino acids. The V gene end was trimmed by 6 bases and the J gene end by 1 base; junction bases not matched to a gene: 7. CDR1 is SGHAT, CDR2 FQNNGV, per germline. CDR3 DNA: TGTGCCAGCAGTCCAAACGGACTAGCCCAAGAGACCCAGTACTTC. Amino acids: CASSPNGLAQETQYF.

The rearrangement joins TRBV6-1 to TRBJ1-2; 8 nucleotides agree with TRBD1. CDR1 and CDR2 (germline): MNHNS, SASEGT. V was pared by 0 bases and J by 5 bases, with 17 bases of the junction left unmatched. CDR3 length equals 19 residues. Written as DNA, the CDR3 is TGTGCCAGCAGTGAAGCATTGGGGCAGGGGGCAACTTACCTTTATGGCTACACCTTC. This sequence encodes CASSEALGQGATYLYGYTF.